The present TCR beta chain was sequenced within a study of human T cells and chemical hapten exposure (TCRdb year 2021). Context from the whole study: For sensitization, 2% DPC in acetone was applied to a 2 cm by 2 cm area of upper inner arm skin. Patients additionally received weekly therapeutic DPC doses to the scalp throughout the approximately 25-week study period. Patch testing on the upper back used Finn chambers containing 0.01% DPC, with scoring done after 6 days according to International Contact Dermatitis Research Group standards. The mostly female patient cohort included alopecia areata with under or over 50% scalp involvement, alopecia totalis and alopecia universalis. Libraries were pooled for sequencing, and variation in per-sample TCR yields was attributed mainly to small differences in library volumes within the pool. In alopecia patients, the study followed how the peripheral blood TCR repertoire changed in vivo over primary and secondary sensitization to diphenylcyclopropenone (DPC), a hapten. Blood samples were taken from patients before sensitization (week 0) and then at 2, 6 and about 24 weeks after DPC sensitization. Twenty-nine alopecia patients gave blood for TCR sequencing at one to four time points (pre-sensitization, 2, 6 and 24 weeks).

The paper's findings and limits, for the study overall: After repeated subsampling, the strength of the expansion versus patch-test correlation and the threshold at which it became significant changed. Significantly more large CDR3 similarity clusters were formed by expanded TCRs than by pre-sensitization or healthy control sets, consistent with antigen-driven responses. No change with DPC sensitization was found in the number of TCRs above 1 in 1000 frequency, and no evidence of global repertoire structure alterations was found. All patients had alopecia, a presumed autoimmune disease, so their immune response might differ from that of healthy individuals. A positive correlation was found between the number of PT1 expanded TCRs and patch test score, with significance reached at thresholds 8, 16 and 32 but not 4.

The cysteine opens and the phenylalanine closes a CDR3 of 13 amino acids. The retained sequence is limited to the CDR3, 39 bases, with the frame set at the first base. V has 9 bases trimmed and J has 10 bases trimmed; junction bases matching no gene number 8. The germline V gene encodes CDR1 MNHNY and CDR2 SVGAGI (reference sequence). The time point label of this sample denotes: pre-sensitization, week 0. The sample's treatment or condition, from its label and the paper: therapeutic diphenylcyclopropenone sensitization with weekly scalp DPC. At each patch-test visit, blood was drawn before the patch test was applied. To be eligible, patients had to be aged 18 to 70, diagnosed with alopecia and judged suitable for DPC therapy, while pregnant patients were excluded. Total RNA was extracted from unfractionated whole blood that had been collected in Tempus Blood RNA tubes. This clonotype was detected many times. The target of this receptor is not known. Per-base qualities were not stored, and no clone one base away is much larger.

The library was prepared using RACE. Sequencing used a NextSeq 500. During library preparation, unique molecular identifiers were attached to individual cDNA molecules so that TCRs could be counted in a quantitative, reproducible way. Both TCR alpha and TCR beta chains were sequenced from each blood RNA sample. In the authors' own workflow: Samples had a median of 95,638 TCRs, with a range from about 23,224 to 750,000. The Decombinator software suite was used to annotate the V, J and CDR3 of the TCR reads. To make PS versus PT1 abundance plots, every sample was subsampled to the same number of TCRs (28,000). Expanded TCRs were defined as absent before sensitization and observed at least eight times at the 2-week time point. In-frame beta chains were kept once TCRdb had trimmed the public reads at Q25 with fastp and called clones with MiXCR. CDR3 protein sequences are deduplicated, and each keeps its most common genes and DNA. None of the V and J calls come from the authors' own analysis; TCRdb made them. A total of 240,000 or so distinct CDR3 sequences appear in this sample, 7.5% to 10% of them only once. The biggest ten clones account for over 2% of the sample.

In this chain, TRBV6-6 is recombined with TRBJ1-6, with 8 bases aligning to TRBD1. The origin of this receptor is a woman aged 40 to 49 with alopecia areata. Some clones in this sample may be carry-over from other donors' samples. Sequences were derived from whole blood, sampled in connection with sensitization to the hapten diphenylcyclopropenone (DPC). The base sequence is TGTGCCAGTACGACGGACAGGGCATCACCCCTCCACTTT. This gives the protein CASTTDRASPLHF.